This TCR beta chain originates from a study of blood T cell repertoires in COVID-19. Study in general: COVID-19 samples from acute and convalescent phases originated in the United States, Italy and Spain.

The assay was immunoSEQ multiplex PCR, and TCRdb's table has in-frame clones only and misses some. The table records about 190,000 clones, more than 85% of them present only once. This clone was picked up one time. CDR1 LGHNA and CDR2 YNFKEQ come from the germline V gene. Trimming removed 0 bases at V and 1 base at J, with 14 bases between. The CDR3 loop spans 17 amino acids. Sample: peripheral blood. This TCR came from a man aged 25-45 years with acute or convalescent COVID-19. The J gene is TRBJ2-3, the V gene TRBV4-2; the D gene is possibly TRBD1 (5 bases). The CDR3: CASSQEQGGSRTDTQYF. The CDR3 nucleotides are TGTGCCAGCAGCCAAGAGCAGGGTGGTTCCCGCACAGATACGCAGTATTTT.